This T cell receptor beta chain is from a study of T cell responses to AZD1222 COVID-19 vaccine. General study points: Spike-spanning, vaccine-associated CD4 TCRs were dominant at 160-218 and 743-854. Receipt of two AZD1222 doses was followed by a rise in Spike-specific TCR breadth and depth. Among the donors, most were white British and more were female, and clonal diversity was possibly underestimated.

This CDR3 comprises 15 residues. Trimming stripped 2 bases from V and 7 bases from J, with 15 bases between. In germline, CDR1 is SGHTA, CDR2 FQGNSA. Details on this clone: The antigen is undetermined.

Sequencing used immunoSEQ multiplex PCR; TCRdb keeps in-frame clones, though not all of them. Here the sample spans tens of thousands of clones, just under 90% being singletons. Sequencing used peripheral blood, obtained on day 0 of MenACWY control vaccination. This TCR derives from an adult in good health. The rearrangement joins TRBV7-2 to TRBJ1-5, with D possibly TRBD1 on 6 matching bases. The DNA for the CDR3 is TGTGCCAGCAGCTTAAGGGGGTTGGGGCCCCAGCCCCAGCATTTT. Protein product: CASSLRGLGPQPQHF.